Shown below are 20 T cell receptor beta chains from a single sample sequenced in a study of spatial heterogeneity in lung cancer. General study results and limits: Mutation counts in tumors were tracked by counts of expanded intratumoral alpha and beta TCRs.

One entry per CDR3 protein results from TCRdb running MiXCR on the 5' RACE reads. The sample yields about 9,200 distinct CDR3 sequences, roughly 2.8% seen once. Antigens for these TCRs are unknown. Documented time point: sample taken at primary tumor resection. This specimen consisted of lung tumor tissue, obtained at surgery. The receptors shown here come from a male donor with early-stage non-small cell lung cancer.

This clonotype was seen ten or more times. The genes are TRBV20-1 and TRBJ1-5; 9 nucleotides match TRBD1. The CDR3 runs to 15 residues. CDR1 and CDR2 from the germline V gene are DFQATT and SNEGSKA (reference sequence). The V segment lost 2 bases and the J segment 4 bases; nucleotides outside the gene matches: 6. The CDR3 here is CSARSDRGMNQPQHF. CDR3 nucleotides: TGCAGTGCTAGATCGGACAGGGGAATGAATCAGCCCCAGCATTTT.

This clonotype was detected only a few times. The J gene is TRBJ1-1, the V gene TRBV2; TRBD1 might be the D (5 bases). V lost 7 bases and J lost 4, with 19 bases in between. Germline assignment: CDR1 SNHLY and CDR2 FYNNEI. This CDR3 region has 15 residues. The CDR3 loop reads CASTQREGFVTEAFF. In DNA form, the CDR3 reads TGTGCCAGCACCCAAAGGGAGGGGTTTGTCACTGAAGCTTTCTTT.

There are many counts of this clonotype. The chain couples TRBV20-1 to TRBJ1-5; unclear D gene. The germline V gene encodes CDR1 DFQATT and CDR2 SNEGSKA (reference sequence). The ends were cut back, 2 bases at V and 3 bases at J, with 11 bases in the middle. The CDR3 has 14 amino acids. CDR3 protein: CSARRTDYNQPQHF. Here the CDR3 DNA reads TGCAGTGCTAGAAGGACGGACTACAATCAGCCCCAGCATTTT.

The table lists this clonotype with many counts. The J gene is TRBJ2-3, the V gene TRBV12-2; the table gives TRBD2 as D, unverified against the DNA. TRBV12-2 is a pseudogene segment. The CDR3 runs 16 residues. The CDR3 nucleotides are TGTGCAAGTCGCTTCTCCCAGCGGGGGTGCAGAGATACGCAGTATTTT. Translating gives CASRFSQRGCRDTQYF.

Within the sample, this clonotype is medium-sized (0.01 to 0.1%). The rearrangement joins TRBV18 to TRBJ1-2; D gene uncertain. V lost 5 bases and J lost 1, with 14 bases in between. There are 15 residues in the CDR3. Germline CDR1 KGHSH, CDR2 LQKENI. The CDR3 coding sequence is TGTGCCAGCTCATTACGTGCCGGGAGTAACTATGGCTACACCTTC. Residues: CASSLRAGSNYGYTF.

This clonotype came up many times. The CDR3 spells CASSPRGQSNSPLHF. CDR3 nucleotides: TGTGCCAGCAGCCCGCGGGGACAGTCCAATTCACCCCTCCACTTT. The genes are TRBV27 and TRBJ1-6; 7 nucleotides line up with TRBD1. This CDR3 region has 15 residues. Germline loops: CDR1 MNHEY, CDR2 SMNVEV (reference sequence). The V segment lost 6 bases and the J segment 7 bases; nucleotides outside the gene matches: 9.

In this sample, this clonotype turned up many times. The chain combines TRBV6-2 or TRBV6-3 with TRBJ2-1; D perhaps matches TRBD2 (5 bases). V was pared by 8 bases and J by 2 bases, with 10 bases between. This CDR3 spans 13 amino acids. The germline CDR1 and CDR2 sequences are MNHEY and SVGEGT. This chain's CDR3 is CASQNGAYNEQFF. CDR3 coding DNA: TGTGCCAGCCAGAACGGGGCCTACAATGAGCAGTTCTTC.

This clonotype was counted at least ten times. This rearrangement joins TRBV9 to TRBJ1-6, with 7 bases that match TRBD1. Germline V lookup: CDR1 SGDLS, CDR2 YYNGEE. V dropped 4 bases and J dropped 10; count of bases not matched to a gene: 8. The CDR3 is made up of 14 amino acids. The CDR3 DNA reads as TGTGCCAGCAGCCTGACAGGGCCCTCGTCACCCCTCCACTTT. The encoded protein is CASSLTGPSSPLHF.

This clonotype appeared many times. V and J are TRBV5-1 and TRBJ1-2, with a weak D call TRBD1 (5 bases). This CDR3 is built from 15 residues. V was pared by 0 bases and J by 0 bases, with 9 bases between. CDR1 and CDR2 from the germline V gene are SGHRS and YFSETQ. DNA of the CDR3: TGCGCCAGCAGCTTGGCGGGGGATCCTAACTATGGCTACACCTTC. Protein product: CASSLAGDPNYGYTF.

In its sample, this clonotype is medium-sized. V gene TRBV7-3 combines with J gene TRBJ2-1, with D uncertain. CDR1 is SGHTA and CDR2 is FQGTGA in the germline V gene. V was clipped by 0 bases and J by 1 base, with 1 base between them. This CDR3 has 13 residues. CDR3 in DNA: TGTGCCAGCAGCTTAACTTCCTACAATGAGCAGTTCTTC. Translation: CASSLTSYNEQFF.

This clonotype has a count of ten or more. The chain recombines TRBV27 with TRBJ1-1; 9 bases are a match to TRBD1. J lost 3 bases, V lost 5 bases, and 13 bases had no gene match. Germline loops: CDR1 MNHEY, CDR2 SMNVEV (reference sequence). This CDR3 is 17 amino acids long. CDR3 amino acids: CASSRSTGGGLHTEAFF. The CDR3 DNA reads TGTGCCAGCAGTCGCTCAACAGGGGGCGGTCTTCACACTGAAGCTTTCTTT.

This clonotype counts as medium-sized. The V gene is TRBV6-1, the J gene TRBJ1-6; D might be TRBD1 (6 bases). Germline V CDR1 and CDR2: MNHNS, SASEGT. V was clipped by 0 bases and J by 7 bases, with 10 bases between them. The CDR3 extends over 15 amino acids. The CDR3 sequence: CASSEAGHLNSPLHF. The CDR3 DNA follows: TGTGCCAGCAGTGAAGCGGGACACCTAAATTCACCCCTCCACTTT.

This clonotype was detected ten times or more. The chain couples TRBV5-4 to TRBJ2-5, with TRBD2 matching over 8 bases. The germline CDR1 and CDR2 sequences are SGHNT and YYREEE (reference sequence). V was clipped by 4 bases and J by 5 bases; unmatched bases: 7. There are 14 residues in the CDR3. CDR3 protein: CASSLPGGVETQYF. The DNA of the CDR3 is TGTGCCAGCAGCCTCCCGGGGGGGGTCGAGACCCAGTACTTC.

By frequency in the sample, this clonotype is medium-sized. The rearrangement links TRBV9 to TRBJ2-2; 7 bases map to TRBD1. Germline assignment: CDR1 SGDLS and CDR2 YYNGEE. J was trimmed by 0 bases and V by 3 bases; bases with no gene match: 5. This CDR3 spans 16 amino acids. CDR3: CASSDGQVSNTGELFF. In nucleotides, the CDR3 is TGTGCCAGCAGCGACGGACAGGTTTCGAACACCGGGGAGCTGTTTTTT.

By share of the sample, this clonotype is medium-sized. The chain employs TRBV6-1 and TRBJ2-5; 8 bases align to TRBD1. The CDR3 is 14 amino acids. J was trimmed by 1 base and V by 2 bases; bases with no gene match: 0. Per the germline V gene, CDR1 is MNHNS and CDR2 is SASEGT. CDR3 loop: CASSETGGQETQYF. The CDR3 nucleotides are TGTGCCAGCAGTGAAACAGGGGGCCAAGAGACCCAGTACTTC.

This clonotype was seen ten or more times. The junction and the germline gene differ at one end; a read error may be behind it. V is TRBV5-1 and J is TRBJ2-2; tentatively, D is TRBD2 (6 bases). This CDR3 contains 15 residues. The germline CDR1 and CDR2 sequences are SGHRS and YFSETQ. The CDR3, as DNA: TGCGTCAGCAGCGGCTCAGCGGGCGCGACCGGGGAGCTGTTTTTT. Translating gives CVSSGSAGATGELFF.

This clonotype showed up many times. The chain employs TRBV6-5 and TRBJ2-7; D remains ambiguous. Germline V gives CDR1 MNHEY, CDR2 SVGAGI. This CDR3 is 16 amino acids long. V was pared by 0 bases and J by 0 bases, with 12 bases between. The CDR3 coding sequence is TGTGCCAGCAGTTACTCAGGCTTTTCAAGCTCCTACGAGCAGTACTTC. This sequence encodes CASSYSGFSSSYEQYF.

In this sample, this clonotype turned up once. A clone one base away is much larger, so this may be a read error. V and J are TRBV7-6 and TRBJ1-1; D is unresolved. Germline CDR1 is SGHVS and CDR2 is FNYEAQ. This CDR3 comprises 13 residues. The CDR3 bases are TGTGCCGGCAGCTCCGGTGGAGTCACTGAAGCTTTCTTT. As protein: CAGSSGGVTEAFF.

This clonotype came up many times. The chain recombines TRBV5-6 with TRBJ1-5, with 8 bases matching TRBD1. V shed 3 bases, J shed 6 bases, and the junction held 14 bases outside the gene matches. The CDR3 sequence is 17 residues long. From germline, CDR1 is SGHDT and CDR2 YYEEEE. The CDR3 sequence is CASSSRDRTSRGQPQHF. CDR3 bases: TGTGCCAGCAGCTCGCGGGACAGGACATCCCGGGGTCAGCCCCAGCATTTT.

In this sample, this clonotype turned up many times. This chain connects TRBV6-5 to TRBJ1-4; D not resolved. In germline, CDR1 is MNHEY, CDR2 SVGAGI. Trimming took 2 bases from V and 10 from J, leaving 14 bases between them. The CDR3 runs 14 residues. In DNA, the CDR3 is TGTGCCAGCAGTTACGCGGCCAGAGGGTTAAAACTGTTTTTT. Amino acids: CASSYAARGLKLFF.